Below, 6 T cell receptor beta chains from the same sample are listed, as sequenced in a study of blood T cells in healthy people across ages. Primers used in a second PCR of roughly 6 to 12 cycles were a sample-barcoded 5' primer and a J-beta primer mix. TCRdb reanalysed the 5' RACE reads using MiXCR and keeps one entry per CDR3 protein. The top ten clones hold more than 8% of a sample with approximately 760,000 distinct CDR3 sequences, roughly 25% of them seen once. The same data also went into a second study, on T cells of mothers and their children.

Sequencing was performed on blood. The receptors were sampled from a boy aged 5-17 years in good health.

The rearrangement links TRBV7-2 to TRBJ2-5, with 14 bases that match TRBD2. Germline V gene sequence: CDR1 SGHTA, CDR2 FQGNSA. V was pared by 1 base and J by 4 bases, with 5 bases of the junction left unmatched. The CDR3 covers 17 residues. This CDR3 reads CASSLDGGLAGVETQYF. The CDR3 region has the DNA TGTGCCAGCAGCTTAGACGGGGGACTAGCGGGGGTAGAGACCCAGTACTTC.

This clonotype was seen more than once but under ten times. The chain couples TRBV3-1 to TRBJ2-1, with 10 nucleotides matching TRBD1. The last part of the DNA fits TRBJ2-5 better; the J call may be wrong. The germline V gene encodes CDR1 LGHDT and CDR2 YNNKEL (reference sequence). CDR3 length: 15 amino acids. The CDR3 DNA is TGTGCCAGCAGCCAATCCGGGACAGGGGAGGAGACCCAGTACTTC. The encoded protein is CASSQSGTGEETQYF.

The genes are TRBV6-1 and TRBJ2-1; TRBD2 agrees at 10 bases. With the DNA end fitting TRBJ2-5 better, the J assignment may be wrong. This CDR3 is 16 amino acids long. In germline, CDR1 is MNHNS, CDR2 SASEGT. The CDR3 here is CASSPLAGDRQETQYF. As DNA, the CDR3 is TGTGCCAGCAGTCCGCTAGCGGGGGACCGGCAGGAGACCCAGTACTTC.

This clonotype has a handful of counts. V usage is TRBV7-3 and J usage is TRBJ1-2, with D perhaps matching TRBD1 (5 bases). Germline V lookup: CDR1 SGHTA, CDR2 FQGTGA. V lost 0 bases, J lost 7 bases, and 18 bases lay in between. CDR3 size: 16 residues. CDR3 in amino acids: CASSLTGSGTSGGYTF. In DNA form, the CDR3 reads TGTGCCAGCAGCTTAACAGGGTCGGGGACCTCGGGTGGCTACACCTTC. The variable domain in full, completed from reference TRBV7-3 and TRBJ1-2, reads GAGVSQTPSNKVTEKGKYVELRCDPISGHTALYWYRQSLGQGPEFLIYFQGTGAADDSGLPNDRFFAVRPEGSVSTLKIQRTERGDSAVYLCASSLTGSGTSGGYTFGSGTRLTVV.

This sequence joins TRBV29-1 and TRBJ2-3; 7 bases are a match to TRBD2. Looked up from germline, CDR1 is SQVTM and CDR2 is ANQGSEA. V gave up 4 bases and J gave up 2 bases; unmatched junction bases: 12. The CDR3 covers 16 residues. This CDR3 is CSVGQGGPSFTDTQYF. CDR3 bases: TGCAGCGTTGGTCAGGGAGGGCCCTCTTTCACAGATACGCAGTATTTT.

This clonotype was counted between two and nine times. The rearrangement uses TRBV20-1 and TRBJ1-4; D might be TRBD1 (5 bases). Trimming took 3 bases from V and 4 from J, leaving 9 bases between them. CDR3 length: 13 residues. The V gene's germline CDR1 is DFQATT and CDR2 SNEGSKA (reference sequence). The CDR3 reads CSARTVINEKLFF. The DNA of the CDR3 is TGCAGTGCTAGGACAGTGATTAATGAAAAACTGTTTTTT.